These 20 T cell receptor beta chains came from one sample sequenced in a study of CD8+CD57+ T cells in acquired aplastic anemia. Patients picked for sequencing had shown CD8+CD57+ cell expansion detected by flow cytometry. The TCR beta profiling, which covered VDJ combination and CDR3 sequence, was carried out using genomic DNA as the template. TCRdb reprocessed the reads with MiXCR, giving one entry per CDR3 protein. The sample consists of 150,000 to 200,000 distinct CDR3 sequences, less than 50% of them appearing once. Sequencing was performed on sorted CD4+, CD8+, or CD8+CD57+ T cells (not recorded which) from PBMCs. The receptors derive from a human donor with aplastic anemia.

The rearrangement joins TRBV25-1 to TRBJ1-6; the D is unclear. Per germline, CDR1 MGHDK and CDR2 SYGVNS. Trimming shortened V by 5 bases and J by 4 bases, and 18 bases separated the two germline ends. The CDR3 sequence is 17 residues long. CDR3 nucleotides: TGTGCCAGCAGTTCAGACCGGTTGGCCTTTTATAATTCACCCCTCCACTTT. As protein: CASSSDRLAFYNSPLHF.

V gene TRBV10-3 combines with J gene TRBJ2-7; tentative D call: TRBD2 (6 bases). Germline loops: CDR1 ENHRY, CDR2 SYGVKD. V shed 0 bases and J shed 2 bases, with 11 bases lying between them. There are 15 residues in the CDR3. CDR3 in amino acids: CAISESGGSTYEQYF. CDR3 nucleotide sequence: TGTGCCATCAGTGAGTCGGGGGGATCGACCTACGAGCAGTACTTC.

In this sample, this clonotype turned up many times. The V and J genes are TRBV5-1 and TRBJ2-7; D gene uncertain. CDR1 SGHRS and CDR2 YFSETQ come from the germline V gene. V was clipped by 0 bases and J by 4 bases, with 14 bases between them. This CDR3 has 15 amino acids. For the CDR3, the DNA is TGCGCCAGCAGCTTGGTGGACCCCCCGAGTTACGAGCAGTACTTC. It encodes CASSLVDPPSYEQYF.

The chain joins TRBV10-3 to TRBJ2-7; no clear D. Germline assignment: CDR1 ENHRY and CDR2 SYGVKD. The CDR3 spans 17 residues. Trimming cost V 2 bases and J 3 bases, with 20 bases left between them. DNA of the CDR3: TGTGCCATCAGTGAGCCTCTCAACCGTCCGACGGTCTACGAGCAGTACTTC. Translating it yields CAISEPLNRPTVYEQYF.

The chain combines TRBV10-3 with TRBJ1-2; D is perhaps TRBD1 (5 bases). The germline V and J ends were trimmed by 7 bases and 0 bases, with 6 bases remaining between them. The germline CDR1 and CDR2 sequences are ENHRY and SYGVKD. CDR3 size: 12 residues. This CDR3 reads CAIKGANYGYTF. For the CDR3, the DNA is TGTGCCATCAAAGGGGCTAACTATGGCTACACCTTC.

The chain carries TRBV19 and TRBJ2-1, with D possibly TRBD1 on 5 matching bases. The CDR3 runs to 15 residues. Trimming stripped 8 bases from V and 4 bases from J, with 18 bases between. CDR1 is LNHDA, CDR2 SQIVND, per germline (reference sequence). The CDR3 region has the DNA TGTGCCAGTCTCAAGACAGTTGGCTTTTACAATGAGCAGTTCTTC. The encoded protein is CASLKTVGFYNEQFF.

CDR3 sequence (DNA): TGTGCCAGCAGTGAAGAGGGCCTAAGCTCCTACGAGCAGTACTTC. Translated: CASSEEGLSSYEQYF. J is TRBJ2-7 and V is TRBV6-1; no firm D call. Trimming pared 1 base from V and 0 bases from J, leaving 10 bases between. CDR1 is MNHNS, CDR2 SASEGT, per germline. This CDR3 region has 15 residues.

About this clonotype: A much larger clone lies one base from this, so it may be a read error. This rearrangement joins TRBV6-2 or TRBV6-3 to TRBJ2-3; 9 positions agree with TRBD1. V lost 4 bases, J lost 10 bases, and 6 bases stayed unmatched. Per the germline V gene, CDR1 is MNHEY and CDR2 is SVGEGT. This CDR3 contains 13 residues. Written as DNA, the CDR3 is TGTGCCAGCAGTTTGGACAGGGGTTTAGCGCAGTATTTT. It codes for CASSLDRGLAQYF.

The rearrangement joins TRBV11-2 to TRBJ1-2; possibly TRBD1 for D (5 bases). Trimming pared 4 bases from V and 6 bases from J, leaving 12 bases between. The CDR3 has 13 amino acids. Germline V CDR1 and CDR2: SGHAT, FQNNGV. The CDR3 DNA is TGTGCCAGCAGCTCAAATCGGGGGAATGGCTACACCTTC. This codes for CASSSNRGNGYTF.

CDR3: CASSFLDRGQSGGNEQYF. The CDR3 DNA reads as TGTGCCAGCAGCTTTCTGGACAGGGGGCAGAGTGGCGGCAACGAGCAGTACTTC. The J gene is TRBJ2-7, the V gene TRBV13; 11 nucleotides align to TRBD1. V was clipped by 3 bases and J by 5 bases; unmatched bases: 15. The length of the CDR3 is 18 residues. Germline CDR1 PRHDT, CDR2 FYEKMQ (reference sequence).

The rearrangement uses TRBV7-2 and TRBJ2-5, with 9 bases that match TRBD2. The CDR3 loop spans 17 amino acids. The germline gives CDR1 SGHTA, CDR2 FQGNSA. V was clipped by 2 bases and J by 5 bases; unmatched bases: 12. The CDR3 spells CASSLSIAGASDETQYF. The CDR3, as DNA: TGTGCCAGCAGCTTATCGATAGCGGGGGCGAGCGACGAGACCCAGTACTTC.

This clonotype appeared once. The chain uses TRBV6-4 and TRBJ2-5; 8 bases match TRBD1. This CDR3 contains 16 residues. V gave up 7 bases and J gave up 1 base; unmatched junction bases: 11. CDR1 is MRHNA, CDR2 SNTAGT, per germline. Here the CDR3 reads CASTSLGGTGQETQYF. For the CDR3, the DNA is TGTGCCAGCACCTCCCTCGGCGGGACAGGCCAAGAGACCCAGTACTTC.

The chain employs TRBV15 and TRBJ2-5, with TRBD1 matching over 7 bases. Germline CDR1 is LNHNV and CDR2 is YYDKDF (reference sequence). J lost 7 bases, V lost 3 bases, and 14 bases had no gene match. The CDR3 is 16 amino acids. The CDR3 DNA follows: TGTGCCACCAGCAGCGCCCTCGGACAGGTCTTTGGGACCCAGTACTTC. It specifies CATSSALGQVFGTQYF.

The chain employs TRBV5-5 and TRBJ1-6; perhaps TRBD1 as D (6 bases). Trimming removed 4 bases from V and 6 bases from J, with 14 bases in between. From germline, CDR1 is SGHKS and CDR2 YYEKEE (reference sequence). The CDR3 spans 15 residues. CDR3 amino acids: CASSPGGTPNSPLHF. DNA of the CDR3: TGTGCCAGCAGCCCCGGAGGGACACCTAATTCACCCCTCCACTTT.

At least ten counts were recorded for this clonotype. The chain recombines TRBV20-1 with TRBJ2-5; D unclear. V was cut by 1 base and J by 1 base, with 10 bases left in between. CDR3 length equals 14 residues. The germline V gene has CDR1 DFQATT and CDR2 SNEGSKA (reference sequence). Here the CDR3 reads CSARGPLGQETQYF. The CDR3 nucleotides are TGCAGTGCTAGAGGCCCCTTGGGCCAAGAGACCCAGTACTTC.

The chain is built from TRBV2 and TRBJ2-2, with 8 bases fitting TRBD2. V was clipped by 8 bases and J by 15 bases; unmatched bases: 8. The CDR3 runs 11 residues. Germline lookup yields CDR1 SNHLY and CDR2 FYNNEI. The DNA for the CDR3 is TGTGCCAGCCGGACTAGCAGCCCCGTGTTTTTT. Encoded protein: CASRTSSPVFF.

The chain has TRBV19 and TRBJ2-7; 8 bases are shared with TRBD1. CDR1 is LNHDA, CDR2 SQIVND, per germline (reference sequence). There are 16 residues in the CDR3. V gave up 4 bases and J gave up 2 bases; unmatched junction bases: 10. The CDR3 sequence: CASSTALGQDPYEQYF. DNA for the CDR3: TGTGCCAGTAGTACGGCCCTGGGACAGGATCCCTACGAGCAGTACTTC. Full variable domain (rest looked up from reference TRBV19 and TRBJ2-7): DGGITQSPKYLFRKEGQNVTLSCEQNLNHDAMYWYRQDPGQGLRLIYYSQIVNDFQKGDIAEGYSVSREKKESFPLTVTSAQKNPTAFYLCASSTALGQDPYEQYFGPGTRLTVT.

This clonotype has ten or more counts. The V call is TRBV5-6, the J call TRBJ2-7; perhaps D is TRBD1 or TRBD2 (5 bases each). Germline CDR1 reads SGHDT; CDR2 reads YYEEEE. Trimming removed 0 bases from V and 2 bases from J, with 12 bases in between. This CDR3 spans 15 amino acids. The CDR3 protein is CASSLEQGRTYEQYF. The CDR3 coding sequence is TGTGCCAGCAGCTTGGAGCAGGGACGGACCTACGAGCAGTACTTC.

This clonotype occurred a few times. The chain carries TRBV27 and TRBJ2-7; 8 bases agree with TRBD1. The CDR3 is made up of 16 amino acids. From germline, CDR1 is MNHEY and CDR2 SMNVEV (reference sequence). The junction had 10 bases not matched to a gene; V was cut back by 4 bases and J by 2 bases. The CDR3 region has the DNA TGTGCCAGCAGTTCCCAGGGGGCGTCTGTCACCTACGAGCAGTACTTC. Amino acids: CASSSQGASVTYEQYF.

The table lists this clonotype with many counts. The CDR3: CASSPGDANEKLFF. The DNA for the CDR3 is TGCGCCAGCAGCCCAGGGGATGCTAATGAAAAACTGTTTTTT. The chain employs TRBV5-1 and TRBJ1-4; tentatively, D is TRBD1 (6 bases). This CDR3 has 14 amino acids. The V end was cut by 4 bases, the J end by 3 bases, with 10 bases between. Germline CDR1 SGHRS, CDR2 YFSETQ.